Listed below are T cell receptor beta chains from one sample, sequenced in a study of beta chain features in type 1 diabetes. Libraries were prepared by immunoSEQ multiplex PCR; TCRdb keeps only in-frame clonotypes and omits some of them. This table has almost 350,000 clones, 7% to 9% appearing once. Sequencing used central memory CD4+ T cells from blood. The receptors here all came from a woman between 18 and 29 years old in good health. The CDR3 runs from the conserved cysteine through the conserved F or W. The D gene is left open where the match is weak. Clone size is given for some rows only: seen once, a few or many times, or a class if the clone is expanded.

clone_size d_call j_call v_call cdr3_nt cdr3_aa
many NA TRBJ1-1 TRBV29-1 TGCAGCGTTGTGAGTTCATTGACTGAAGCTTTCTTT CSVVSSLTEAFF
NA TRBD2 TRBJ2-5 TRBV29-1 TGCAGCGTTGAAGATCTACTAGCGGGAGTTAAAGAGACCCAGTACTTC CSVEDLLAGVKETQYF
few NA TRBJ2-7 TRBV10-3 TGTGCCATCAGTGAGTCAGCGGTCAACTCCTACGAGCAGTACTTC CAISESAVNSYEQYF
NA NA TRBJ1-1 TRBV7-9 TGTGCCAGCAGCTTAGGGGCTATTGGAGGGGGTACTGAAGCTTTCTTT CASSLGAIGGGTEAFF
NA TRBD1 TRBJ2-1 TRBV9 TGTGCCAGCAGCGTAGAGACAGGGGGCAGGGATGAGCAGTTCTTC CASSVETGGRDEQFF
NA NA TRBJ1-2 TRBV2 TGTGCCAGCAGGGGCCCGAACAGGAACTCTAACTATGGCTACACCTTC CASRGPNRNSNYGYTF
NA NA TRBJ1-5 TRBV28 TGTGCCAGCAGCAGAGGAACAGGGCGGGGACAGCCCCAGCATTTT CASSRGTGRGQPQHF
NA TRBD2 TRBJ2-3 TRBV15 TGTGCCACCAGCAGAGATAGGCGGGAGTGGACAGATACGCAGTATTTT CATSRDRREWTDTQYF
few TRBD1 TRBJ2-5 TRBV7-9 TGTGCCAGCAGCAAATACAGGGGGCAGGTGGAGACCCAGTACTTC CASSKYRGQVETQYF
few NA TRBJ2-7 TRBV28 TGTGCCAGCAGGGGAACGGGGGTCTTATACGAGCAGTACTTC CASRGTGVLYEQYF
few TRBD2 TRBJ2-5 TRBV5-1 TGCGCCAGCAGCTTCGGACTAGCGGGAGCGTACCAAGAGACCCAGTACTTC CASSFGLAGAYQETQYF
NA NA TRBJ2-5 TRBV7-2 TGTGCCAGCAGCTTAACAGGGTTAGAGACCCAGTACTTC CASSLTGLETQYF
NA TRBD2 TRBJ2-5 TRBV5-1 TGCGCCAGCAGCAAAGGGACTAGCGGGAGGGCCTTTGAGACCCAGTACTTC CASSKGTSGRAFETQYF
NA NA TRBJ1-2 TRBV2 TGTGCCAGCAGTGAAGAGAGCCCTCGCTACACCTTC CASSEESPRYTF
NA NA TRBJ2-7 TRBV6-5 TGTGCCAGCAGCCCTACATTCCCTTCCTACGAGCAGTACTTC CASSPTFPSYEQYF
few NA TRBJ2-7 TRBV4-2 TGTGCCAGCAGCCAAGATTCCGGACCCTACGAGCAGTACTTC CASSQDSGPYEQYF
NA NA TRBJ1-1 TRBV27 TGTGCCAGCAGTCCCCCCCGGGGAGGGGAGGACACTGAAGCTTTCTTT CASSPPRGGEDTEAFF
NA TRBD2 TRBJ2-3 TRBV5-1 TGCGCCAGCAGCTTGGGCGGGAGCGGGTATGATACGCAGTATTTT CASSLGGSGYDTQYF
few NA TRBJ2-2 TRBV7-8 TGTGCCAGCAGCGGCCTCCGGGACAATTGGAACACCGGGGAGCTGTTTTTT CASSGLRDNWNTGELFF
few NA TRBJ2-5 TRBV10-3 TGTGCCATCAGTGAAGGGGAAGGGACCCAGTACTTC CAISEGEGTQYF
NA NA TRBJ1-2 TRBV6-5 TGTGCCAGCACTATAGACTCAACCTCCTATGGCTACACCTTC CASTIDSTSYGYTF
few TRBD2 TRBJ2-1 TRBV6-6 TGTGCCAGCAGTCCTACTAGCGGGGGTCCAAATGAGCAGTTCTTC CASSPTSGGPNEQFF
NA NA TRBJ2-7 TRBV9 TGTGCCAGCAGCGTAGGTCCCAACTCCTACGAGCAGTACTTC CASSVGPNSYEQYF
NA NA TRBJ2-5 TRBV6-1 TGTGCCAGCAGTGAAGACCAGGTCGGGTTCGAGACCCAGTACTTC CASSEDQVGFETQYF
many NA TRBJ1-5 TRBV7-6 TGTGCCAGCAGCTTAGCCGAAGATCAGCCCCAGCATTTT CASSLAEDQPQHF
few NA TRBJ2-5 TRBV7-2 TGTGCCAGCAGCTTAGGGTCCAACCAAGAGACCCAGTACTTC CASSLGSNQETQYF
few TRBD1 TRBJ2-1 TRBV28 TGTGCCAGCAGCCCAGACAGGGGGCAACAGTTCTTC CASSPDRGQQFF
few NA TRBJ2-2 TRBV19 TGTGCCAGTACCAAGGATTCCACCGGGGAGCTGTTTTTT CASTKDSTGELFF
few NA TRBJ2-7 TRBV6-5 TGTGCCAGCAGAGGAACAGCCTCGGCCTACGAGCAGTACTTC CASRGTASAYEQYF
NA NA TRBJ1-1 TRBV5-1 TGCGCCAGCAGCTTGGCTACTTTGGGCACTGAAGCTTTCTTT CASSLATLGTEAFF
few TRBD2 TRBJ2-3 TRBV4-3 TGCGCCAGCAGCCAAGATGCATTCGCGGGAGGGCCGTTCACAGATACGCAGTATTTT CASSQDAFAGGPFTDTQYF
few NA TRBJ2-1 TRBV7-3 TGTGCCAGCAGCTTAGGGGCTAGCGAGCAGTTCTTC CASSLGASEQFF
few NA TRBJ2-5 TRBV13 TGTGCCAGCAGTGCTCAGGGTCAAGAGACCCAGTACTTC CASSAQGQETQYF
NA NA TRBJ2-3 TRBV5-4 TGTGCCAGCGGACCGTCTAGCACAGATACGCAGTATTTT CASGPSSTDTQYF
few TRBD1 TRBJ2-1 TRBV7-2 TGTGCCAGCAGCTTAGGGACAGGGGGGACCAATGAGCAGTTCTTC CASSLGTGGTNEQFF
NA NA TRBJ1-1 TRBV4-3 TGCGCCAGCAGCCAGGGTCGGAACACTGAAGCTTTCTTT CASSQGRNTEAFF
NA NA TRBJ2-3 TRBV5-4 TGTGCCAGCACGGCCCCGACAAGCTATGGCACAGATACGCAGTATTTT CASTAPTSYGTDTQYF
NA TRBD1 TRBJ2-1 TRBV20-1 TGCAGTGCCCACGGACAGGGTGAGCAGTTCTTC CSAHGQGEQFF
few NA TRBJ2-3 TRBV19 TGTGCCAGTAGTCGCGGGACAGACACAGATACGCAGTATTTT CASSRGTDTDTQYF
few NA TRBJ1-1 TRBV29-1 TGCAGCGTTGCCTCAGGTGATTGGGGCGGCACTGAAGCTTTCTTT CSVASGDWGGTEAFF
many TRBD2 TRBJ2-4 TRBV28 TGTGCCAGCAGTCAGACTAGCGGGAATCTGGGCATTCAGTACTTC CASSQTSGNLGIQYF